The 6 T cell receptor beta chains presented below share a single source sample, sequenced in a study of response to subunit inactivated influenza vaccine. MiXCR was run by TCRdb on the RT-PCR reads, yielding one entry per CDR3 protein. The profile shows 300,000 to 350,000 distinct CDR3 sequences, approximately 23% of them singletons. Source: PBMCs from blood, taken less than 22 months after vaccination. The receptor set was obtained from a man aged 45 to 75 who received an inactivated influenza vaccine.

Many counts were recorded for this clonotype. This sequence joins TRBV4-1 and TRBJ1-1; possibly TRBD1 for D (5 bases). The V end was cut by 7 bases, the J end by 4 bases, with 19 bases between. CDR1 and CDR2 (germline): MGHRA, YSYEKL. CDR3 size: 15 residues. The CDR3 here is CASTGGQGESTEAFF. In DNA, the CDR3 is TGCGCCAGCACCGGCGGGCAGGGAGAAAGCACTGAAGCTTTCTTT.

CDR3 residues: CASSLGSGATTGELFF. The CDR3 bases are TGCGCCAGCAGCTTGGGTAGCGGGGCTACCACCGGGGAGCTGTTTTTT. V is TRBV5-1 and J is TRBJ2-2; 8 bases align to TRBD2. Germline trimming cut 0 bases from V and 4 bases from J; bases unmatched to any gene: 5. CDR3 length: 16 residues. CDR1 is SGHRS, CDR2 YFSETQ, per germline. Using reference TRBV5-1 and TRBJ2-2 for the parts outside the CDR3, the full variable domain is KAGVTQTPRYLIKTRGQQVTLSCSPISGHRSVSWYQQTPGQGLQFLFEYFSETQRNKGNFPGRFSGRQFSNSRSEMNVSTLELGDSALYLCASSLGSGATTGELFFGEGSRLTVL.

The chain employs TRBV7-9 and TRBJ2-7; D unclear. The CDR3 length is 13 residues. With 2 bases removed from V and 6 bases from J, the gap between germline ends came to 11 bases. The germline gives CDR1 SEHNR, CDR2 FQNEAQ (reference sequence). Written as DNA, the CDR3 is TGTGCCAGCAGCTTATTACCTTCTCCCGAGCAGTACTTC. This sequence encodes CASSLLPSPEQYF.

The J gene is TRBJ1-4, the V gene TRBV19; no clear D gene. V shed 3 bases and J shed 6 bases, with 14 bases lying between them. The CDR3 is 15 amino acids. The germline gives CDR1 LNHDA, CDR2 SQIVND (reference sequence). The CDR3 DNA is TGTGCCAGTAGTATGGCGGGAGTCTTCCATGAAAAACTGTTTTTT. It translates to CASSMAGVFHEKLFF.

With regard to this clonotype: One end of the junction does not line up with germline, which may come from a read error. CDR3 amino acids: CASGQTGTNYEQYF. The CDR3 DNA follows: TGTGCCAGCGGCCAAACCGGGACAAACTACGAGCAGTACTTC. This chain connects TRBV3-1 to TRBJ2-7, with D perhaps TRBD1 (6 bases). The V gene's germline CDR1 is LGHDT and CDR2 YNNKEL (reference sequence). This CDR3 has 14 residues.

The chain employs TRBV20-1 and TRBJ2-6; maybe TRBD1 (5 bases). Trimming shortened V by 3 bases and J by 2 bases, and 8 bases separated the two germline ends. The CDR3 spans 14 residues. Germline lookup yields CDR1 DFQATT and CDR2 SNEGSKA (reference sequence). This chain's CDR3 is CSARQGAGANVLTF. CDR3 DNA sequence: TGCAGTGCTAGGCAGGGTGCTGGGGCCAACGTCCTGACTTTC.